The 20 T cell receptor beta chains presented below share a single source sample, sequenced in a study of Graves' ophthalmopathy and Graves' hyperthyroidism. The TCR beta CDR3 regions underwent amplification from RNA transcripts. HTBI primers were used in a first-round RT-PCR, which preceded a second-round multiplex PCR. One entry per CDR3 protein, called by TCRdb with MiXCR from the multiplex PCR reads. This table has about 160,000 distinct CDR3 sequences, approximately 38% appearing once. Sequenced: peripheral blood. Receptors were obtained from a woman in her thirties or forties with Graves' ophthalmopathy.

The CDR3, as DNA: TGTGCCAGCAGTCAGAGGACACCGCCGGAGACCCAGTACTTC. Its translation is CASSQRTPPETQYF. The gene calls are TRBV28 and TRBJ2-5, with D tentatively TRBD1 (5 bases). Germline V gene sequence: CDR1 MDHEN, CDR2 SYDVKM. V was cut by 5 bases and J by 5 bases, with 15 bases left in between. This CDR3 spans 14 amino acids.

In its sample, this clonotype was seen many times. The chain links TRBV6-5 to TRBJ1-6; TRBD1 matches at 8 bases. Trimming cost V 6 bases and J 7 bases; bases outside gene matches: 5. Germline lookup yields CDR1 MNHEY and CDR2 SVGAGI. CDR3 length: 14 residues. CDR3 coding DNA: TGTGCCAGCAGGCGGACAGGGCGGAATTCACCCCTCCACTTT. It translates to CASRRTGRNSPLHF.

J is TRBJ2-7 and V is TRBV6-7; D is perhaps TRBD2 (6 bases). TRBV6-7 is placed among ORFs of uncertain function. Trimming shortened V by 9 bases and J by 6 bases, and 27 bases separated the two germline ends. This CDR3 is 16 amino acids long. CDR3: CASSGEWDGVLFEQYF. The CDR3 DNA reads as TGTGCCAGTAGCGGTGAGTGGGACGGAGTGTTATTCGAGCAGTACTTC.

Ten or more counts support this clonotype. The rearrangement joins TRBV6-1 to TRBJ1-6; no reliable D call. Deletions cut 3 bases from V and 0 bases from J, with 12 bases between. Germline V gives CDR1 MNHNS, CDR2 SASEGT. The CDR3 spans 17 residues. The CDR3 loop is CASSDGFRGSYNSPLHF. The CDR3 region has the DNA TGTGCCAGCAGTGATGGGTTCCGTGGCTCCTATAATTCACCCCTCCACTTT.

This clonotype was seen many times. The chain carries TRBV7-2 and TRBJ2-6; no clear D. This CDR3 has 14 residues. The germline CDR1 and CDR2 sequences are SGHTA and FQGNSA. The V and J ends lost 1 base and 4 bases respectively, with 5 bases between them. In nucleotides, the CDR3 is TGTGCCAGCAGCTTAGATTGGGGGGCCAACGTCCTGACTTTC. Translating gives CASSLDWGANVLTF.

This rearrangement joins TRBV12-3 or TRBV12-4 to TRBJ2-5; D ambiguous. The V gene lost 6 bases and the J gene lost 5 bases, with 7 bases spanning the gap. The CDR3 covers 11 residues. DNA for the CDR3: TGTGCCAGCAGGCAGCGCGAGACCCAGTACTTC. Its translation: CASRQRETQYF.

The chain is built from TRBV25-1 and TRBJ2-7; 12 nucleotides line up with TRBD2. CDR1 is MGHDK, CDR2 SYGVNS, per germline. The V segment lost 8 bases and the J segment 4 bases; nucleotides outside the gene matches: 3. The CDR3 sequence is 13 residues long. CDR3 region: CASQLAGGYEQYF. For the CDR3, the DNA is TGTGCCAGCCAACTAGCGGGAGGTTACGAGCAGTACTTC.

The chain is built from TRBV6-1 and TRBJ1-1; D uncertain. Germline V gives CDR1 MNHNS, CDR2 SASEGT. This CDR3 spans 13 amino acids. Trimming took 5 bases from V and 3 from J, leaving 10 bases between them. CDR3 sequence reads: CASSYGAYTEAFF. Here the CDR3 DNA reads TGTGCCAGCAGTTACGGCGCTTACACTGAAGCTTTCTTT.

The table lists this clonotype with many counts. The chain couples TRBV7-3 to TRBJ1-2, with 8 bases matching TRBD1. This CDR3 contains 15 residues. The ends lost 5 bases at V and 6 bases at J; junction bases unmatched: 11. Germline V gene lookup returns CDR1 SGHTA and CDR2 FQGTGA. The CDR3 loop reads CASSEKTGALDGYTF. Here the CDR3 DNA reads TGTGCCAGCAGCGAGAAGACAGGGGCCCTCGATGGCTACACCTTC.

This clonotype was counted many times. The chain has TRBV7-2 and TRBJ2-7, with 9 bases aligning to TRBD2. CDR1 is SGHTA, CDR2 FQGNSA, per germline. The CDR3 has 13 amino acids. The ends lost 4 bases at V and 6 bases at J; junction bases unmatched: 4. The CDR3 coding sequence is TGTGCCAGCAGCTACCGAGCGGGAGGCGAGCAGTACTTC. Its protein product is CASSYRAGGEQYF.

This clonotype came up many times. The V call is TRBV30, the J call TRBJ1-2, with D hard to call. The V and J ends lost 3 bases and 5 bases respectively, with 13 bases between them. In germline, CDR1 is GTSNPN, CDR2 SVGIG (reference sequence). The CDR3 is 13 amino acids. CDR3 sequence reads: CAWSLGRRYGYTF. The CDR3 bases are TGTGCCTGGAGCCTAGGCAGGAGATATGGCTACACCTTC.

This clonotype appeared many times. The chain is built from TRBV6-2 or TRBV6-3 and TRBJ2-5; 8 bases match TRBD2. This CDR3 has 17 amino acids. V gave up 0 bases and J gave up 1 base; unmatched junction bases: 7. Germline V lookup: CDR1 MNHEY, CDR2 SVGEGT. The CDR3, as DNA: TGTGCCAGCAGTTACTCGCGTACTAGCGGACGCCAAGAGACCCAGTACTTC. This encodes CASSYSRTSGRQETQYF.

The chain uses TRBV6-2 or TRBV6-3 and TRBJ1-1, with 10 nucleotides matching TRBD1. The germline gives CDR1 MNHEY, CDR2 SVGEGT. CDR3 length equals 16 residues. V shed 0 bases and J 5 bases; nucleotides not matched to a gene: 6. The CDR3 DNA reads as TGTGCCAGCAGTTACTCCCGGGACAGGGGCAGGACTGAAGCTTTCTTT. Protein sequence: CASSYSRDRGRTEAFF.

This clonotype was observed many times. The rearrangement uses TRBV18 and TRBJ1-2; TRBD1 matches at 7 bases. Germline CDR1 reads KGHSH; CDR2 reads LQKENI. V shed 6 bases and J 5 bases; nucleotides not matched to a gene: 12. The CDR3 covers 15 residues. The CDR3 here is CASSPKGTEQYGYTF. In nucleotides, the CDR3 is TGTGCCAGCTCGCCCAAAGGGACAGAACAATATGGCTACACCTTC.

At least ten counts were recorded for this clonotype. This chain joins TRBV6-1 and TRBJ2-5; TRBD1 or TRBD2 may be the D gene (7 bases each). Germline V lookup: CDR1 MNHNS, CDR2 SASEGT. There are 14 residues in the CDR3. V was clipped by 4 bases and J by 5 bases, with 14 bases between them. The CDR3 bases are TGTGCCAGCAGTGGGGAGGGGGCGGGGGAGACCCAGTACTTC. This encodes CASSGEGAGETQYF.

J is TRBJ1-1 and V is TRBV24-1, with D possibly matching TRBD1 (5 bases). The germline V gene encodes CDR1 KGHDR and CDR2 SFDVKD. V was cut by 1 base and J by 3 bases, with 17 bases left in between. The length of the CDR3 is 17 residues. The CDR3 reads CATSDFPVRGRDTEAFF. DNA for the CDR3: TGTGCCACCAGTGATTTTCCAGTTCGGGGGAGGGACACTGAAGCTTTCTTT.

This sequence joins TRBV12-3 or TRBV12-4 and TRBJ2-5; 9 nucleotides match TRBD1. The length of the CDR3 is 14 residues. V lost 5 bases and J lost 5; bases outside the gene matches: 6. The chain's CDR3 is CASSLRDRVETQYF. The CDR3 nucleotides read TGTGCCAGCAGTCTCCGGGACAGGGTCGAGACCCAGTACTTC.

This clonotype has at least ten counts. The rearrangement uses TRBV5-6 and TRBJ2-5, with D unresolved. V dropped 2 bases and J dropped 1 base, with 3 bases sitting between them. The V gene's germline CDR1 is SGHDT and CDR2 YYEEEE. This CDR3 spans 12 amino acids. This CDR3 reads CASSFLQETQYF. CDR3 sequence (DNA): TGTGCCAGCAGCTTCCTCCAAGAGACCCAGTACTTC.

The rearrangement uses TRBV6-1 and TRBJ2-7, with D possibly TRBD1 on 5 matching bases. The ends were cut back, 1 base at V and 1 base at J, with 11 bases in the middle. The CDR3 runs to 15 residues. Germline CDR1 MNHNS, CDR2 SASEGT. CDR3 sequence (DNA): TGTGCCAGCAGTGAAGTTCAGGGAAGGTCCTACGAGCAGTACTTC. This gives the protein CASSEVQGRSYEQYF.

The table lists this clonotype with many counts. The chain links TRBV28 to TRBJ2-7; TRBD2 agrees at 12 bases. The CDR3 contains 16 residues. Trimming took 4 bases from V and 4 from J; bases not matched to a gene: 8. Germline values: CDR1 MDHEN, CDR2 SYDVKM. Written as DNA, the CDR3 is TGTGCCAGCAGTTCTCCTAGCGGGAGGGCTTGGTACGAGCAGTACTTC. It codes for CASSSPSGRAWYEQYF. The full variable domain, its missing parts supplied by reference TRBV28 and TRBJ2-7, is DVKVTQSSRYLVKRTGEKVFLECVQDMDHENMFWYRQDPGLGLRLIYFSYDVKMKEKGDIPEGYSVSREKKERFSLILESASTNQTSMYLCASSSPSGRAWYEQYFGPGTRLTVT.